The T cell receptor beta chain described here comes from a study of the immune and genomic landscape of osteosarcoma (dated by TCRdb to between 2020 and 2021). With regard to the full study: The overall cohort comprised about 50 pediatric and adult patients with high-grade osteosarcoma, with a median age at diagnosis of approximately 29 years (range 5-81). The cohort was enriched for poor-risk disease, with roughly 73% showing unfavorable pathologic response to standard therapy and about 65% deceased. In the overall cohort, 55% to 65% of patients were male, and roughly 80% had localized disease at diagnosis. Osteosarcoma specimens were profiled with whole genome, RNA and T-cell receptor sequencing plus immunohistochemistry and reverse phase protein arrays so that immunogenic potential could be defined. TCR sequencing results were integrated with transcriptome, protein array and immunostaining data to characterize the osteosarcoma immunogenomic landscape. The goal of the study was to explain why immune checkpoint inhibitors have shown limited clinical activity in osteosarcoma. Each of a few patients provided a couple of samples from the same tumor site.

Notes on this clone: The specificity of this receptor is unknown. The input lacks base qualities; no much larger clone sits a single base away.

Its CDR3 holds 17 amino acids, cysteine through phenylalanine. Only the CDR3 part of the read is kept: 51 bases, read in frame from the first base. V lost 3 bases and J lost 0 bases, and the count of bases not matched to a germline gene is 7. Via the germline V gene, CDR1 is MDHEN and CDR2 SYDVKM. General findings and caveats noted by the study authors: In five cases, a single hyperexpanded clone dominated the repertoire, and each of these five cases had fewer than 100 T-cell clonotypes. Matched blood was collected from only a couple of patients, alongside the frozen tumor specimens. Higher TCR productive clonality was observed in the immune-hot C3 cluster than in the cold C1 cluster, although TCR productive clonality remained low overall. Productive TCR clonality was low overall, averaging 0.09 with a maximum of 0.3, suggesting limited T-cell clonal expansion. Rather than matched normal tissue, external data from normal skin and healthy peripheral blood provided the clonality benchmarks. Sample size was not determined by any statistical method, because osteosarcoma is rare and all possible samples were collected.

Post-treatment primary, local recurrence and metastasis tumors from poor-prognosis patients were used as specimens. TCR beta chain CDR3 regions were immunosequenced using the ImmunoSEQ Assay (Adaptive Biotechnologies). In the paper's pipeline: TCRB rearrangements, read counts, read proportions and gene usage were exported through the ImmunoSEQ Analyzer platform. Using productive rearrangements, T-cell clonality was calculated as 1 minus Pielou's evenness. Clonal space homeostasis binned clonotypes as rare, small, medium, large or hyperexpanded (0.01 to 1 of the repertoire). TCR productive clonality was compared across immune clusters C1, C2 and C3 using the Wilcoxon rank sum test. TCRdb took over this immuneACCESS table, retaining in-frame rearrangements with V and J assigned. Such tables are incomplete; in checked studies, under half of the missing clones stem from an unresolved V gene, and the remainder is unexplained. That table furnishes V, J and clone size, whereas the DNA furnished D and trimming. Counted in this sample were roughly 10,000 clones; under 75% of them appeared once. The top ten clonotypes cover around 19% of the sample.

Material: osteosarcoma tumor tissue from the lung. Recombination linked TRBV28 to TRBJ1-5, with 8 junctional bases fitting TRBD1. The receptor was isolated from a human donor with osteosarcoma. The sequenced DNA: TGTGCCAGCAGTTTGACAGGGGCGGGCGGTAGCAATCAGCCCCAGCATTTT. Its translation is CASSLTGAGGSNQPQHF.